The rows below give T cell receptor beta chains drawn from one sample of a study of CD4 T cells in relation to SARS-CoV-2 and coronaviruses. Clones were sequenced by immunoSEQ multiplex PCR, and TCRdb holds only the in-frame ones, with some missing. In the table there are about 65,000 clones, 85% to 90% of which are singletons. Material: memory CD4+ T cells from PBMCs. The receptors stem from a human donor in good health. CDR3s include the opening cysteine and the closing phenylalanine or tryptophan. D genes are given only for firm matches. Some rows mark clone size as missing; the rest say once, few, many or name a class of expanded clone.

J gene | D gene | clone size | V gene | CDR3 DNA | CDR3 protein
TRBJ2-7 | TRBD2 | few | TRBV10-3 | TGTGCCATCATGCCTAGCGGGAGCTACGAGCAGTACTTC | CAIMPSGSYEQYF
TRBJ2-5 | TRBD1 | few | TRBV4-1 | TGCGCCAGCAGCCAAGCGACCGGGACAGGGTGGGTCGAGACCCAGTACTTC | CASSQATGTGWVETQYF
TRBJ1-1 | TRBD1 | - | TRBV3-1/TRBV3-2 | TGTGCCAGCAGCAAAGGACAGGGACCCACTGAAGCTTTCTTT | CASSKGQGPTEAFF
TRBJ2-3 | TRBD1 | - | TRBV2 | TGTGCCAGCAGCGCGCTGACAGGGCGAGATACGCAGTATTTT | CASSALTGRDTQYF
TRBJ2-3 | - | few | TRBV30 | TGTGCCTGGAGTGGGGACTCCCGTTATTTGGATACGCAGTATTTT | CAWSGDSRYLDTQYF
TRBJ2-1 | TRBD2 | - | TRBV5-1 | TGCGCCAGCAGCTTGGCCGAGGGGTCCAGCGGGAGGGACAATGAGCAGTTCTTC | CASSLAEGSSGRDNEQFF
TRBJ2-7 | - | - | TRBV6-5 | TGTGCCAGCAGTACACTAATACAGGGCAACCACGAGCAGTACTTC | CASSTLIQGNHEQYF
TRBJ1-6 | - | - | TRBV27 | TGTGCCAGCAGTTTGAACGGGAATGCAGGCACATCACCCCTCCACTTT | CASSLNGNAGTSPLHF
TRBJ2-3 | - | - | TRBV24-1 | TGTGCCACCAGTGATTTGGCAGGGCGCGGCACAGATACGCAGTATTTT | CATSDLAGRGTDTQYF
TRBJ1-1 | - | - | TRBV27 | TGTGCCAGCAGGAAACGAGACAGTTCCAGAATGAACACTGAAGCTTTCTTT | CASRKRDSSRMNTEAFF
TRBJ2-3 | TRBD2 | - | TRBV15 | TGTGCCACCAGCAGAGGATATAGCGGGAGTTCTGGAGATACGCAGTATTTT | CATSRGYSGSSGDTQYF
TRBJ1-5 | - | - | TRBV4-1 | TGCGCCAGCAGCCAAGGGCCCTTCGGCAATCAGCCCCAGCATTTT | CASSQGPFGNQPQHF
TRBJ2-1 | - | - | TRBV5-1 | TGCGCCAGCAGCGTAGACGGTCCGCAGCAGTTCTTC | CASSVDGPQQFF
TRBJ2-7 | - | - | TRBV11-2 | TGTGCCAGCAGGTCCAATCGGGGTTACGAGCAGTACTTC | CASRSNRGYEQYF
TRBJ1-5 | - | - | TRBV3-1/TRBV3-2 | TGTGCCAGCAGCCAAGGGCACGGCAATCAGCCCCAGCATTTT | CASSQGHGNQPQHF
TRBJ1-5 | - | - | TRBV29-1 | TGCAGCGTGAACGACGGGGGTAATCAGCCCCAGCATTTT | CSVNDGGNQPQHF
TRBJ1-2 | - | - | TRBV5-1 | TGCGCCAGCAGCGACGACAGATACTTTAACTATGGCTACACCTTC | CASSDDRYFNYGYTF
TRBJ2-5 | - | - | TRBV6-4 | TGTGCCAGCAGTGCAAGCCAAGGAGAGACCCAGTACTTC | CASSASQGETQYF
TRBJ2-3 | TRBD1 | - | TRBV30 | TGTGCCTGCATGCCCGGGACAGGCCGCACAGATACGCAGTATTTT | CACMPGTGRTDTQYF
TRBJ2-5 | TRBD1 | once | TRBV6-1 | TGTGCCAGCAGTGCGACAGGGGTGGGGGAGACCCAGTACTTC | CASSATGVGETQYF
TRBJ2-5 | - | - | TRBV5-4 | TGTGCCAGCAGCGCGGAGGGCGGGGAGACCCAGTACTTC | CASSAEGGETQYF
TRBJ2-2 | TRBD2 | - | TRBV6-2/TRBV6-3 | TGTGCCAGCAGTAGGGGGCTAGCGGGGACCGGGGAGCTGTTTTTT | CASSRGLAGTGELFF
TRBJ1-2 | - | - | TRBV2 | TGTGCCAGCAGTATGCAACGGGGCTATGGCTACACCTTC | CASSMQRGYGYTF
TRBJ2-3 | TRBD2 | - | TRBV4-3 | TGCGCCAGCAGCCAAGATCTCGGGACTAGCGGGGGGGCCATGACAGATACGCAGTATTTT | CASSQDLGTSGGAMTDTQYF
TRBJ1-3 | TRBD1 | - | TRBV19 | TGTGCCAGTAGTAAACAGGGGTACTCTGGAAACACCATATATTTT | CASSKQGYSGNTIYF
TRBJ1-2 | - | few | TRBV12-3/TRBV12-4 | TGTGCCAGCAGTCTCCGTGGGAACTATGGCTACACCTTC | CASSLRGNYGYTF
TRBJ1-6 | TRBD1 | - | TRBV2 | TGTGCCAGCACCTCCGCCGGGACAGGGGATTCACCCCTCCACTTT | CASTSAGTGDSPLHF
TRBJ2-1 | - | - | TRBV9 | TGTGCCAGCAGTACAACAGGGGGGGTCCCCTACAATGAGCAGTTCTTC | CASSTTGGVPYNEQFF
TRBJ2-1 | TRBD2 | - | TRBV20-1 | TGCAGTGCTAGTACCGGGACTACAAGCTCCTACAATGAGCAGTTCTTC | CSASTGTTSSYNEQFF
TRBJ2-7 | TRBD2 | - | TRBV5-5 | TGTGCCAGCAGCCTGGCGGCTAGCGGGTCCTACGAGCAGTACTTC | CASSLAASGSYEQYF
TRBJ2-7 | TRBD1 | - | TRBV27 | TGTGCCAGCAGTCAAACCTCCGGGACAGGGGTATACGAGCAGTACTTC | CASSQTSGTGVYEQYF
TRBJ1-6 | - | - | TRBV27 | TGTGCCAGCAGTTTACGATGGGAGAATTCACCCCTCCACTTT | CASSLRWENSPLHF
TRBJ1-6 | TRBD1 | - | TRBV4-3 | TGCGCCAGCAGCCAAGCCAGCAGGGGGCTTTCACCCCTCCACTTT | CASSQASRGLSPLHF
TRBJ2-7 | - | - | TRBV14 | TGTGCCAGCAGCCTTGGGGCCGAGCAGTACTTC | CASSLGAEQYF
TRBJ1-5 | - | - | TRBV9 | TGTGCCAGCAGCGCGACAGGTTACAATCAGCCCCAGCATTTT | CASSATGYNQPQHF
TRBJ2-3 | - | - | TRBV30 | TGTGCCTGGATGCCCCTGGAATTCACAGATACGCAGTATTTT | CAWMPLEFTDTQYF
TRBJ1-2 | TRBD1 | - | TRBV6-2/TRBV6-3 | TGTGCCAGCAGCCCTGGCGGGACAGGGGAAACTCACTATGGCTACACCTTC | CASSPGGTGETHYGYTF
TRBJ2-7 | TRBD1 | - | TRBV4-2 | TGTGCCAGCAGCCAACCCCCGGGACAGGGAACCTACGAGCAGTACTTC | CASSQPPGQGTYEQYF
TRBJ1-2 | - | - | TRBV5-5 | TGTGCCAGCAGCGGACTGATTCAAGGACGTGGCTACACCTTC | CASSGLIQGRGYTF
TRBJ2-3 | TRBD1 | - | TRBV28 | TGTGCCATCTTAACAGGGACAGGGGGATCAGATACGCAGTATTTT | CAILTGTGGSDTQYF
TRBJ2-2 | - | - | TRBV4-2 | TGTGCCAGCAGCCAAGGTAGCAGTAACACCGGGGAGCTGTTTTTT | CASSQGSSNTGELFF
TRBJ1-2 | TRBD1 | once | TRBV2 | TGTGCCAGATCTCAGGGACAGGGGGCATTTTCTAACTATGGCTACACCTTC | CARSQGQGAFSNYGYTF
TRBJ1-2 | - | - | TRBV19 | TGTGCCAGTAGTATTCTGAAGGGGAGCTATGGCTACACCTTC | CASSILKGSYGYTF
TRBJ1-6 | TRBD1 | - | TRBV5-4 | TGTGCCAGCAGACCCGGGACAGGGGAGTATTCACCCCTCCACTTT | CASRPGTGEYSPLHF
TRBJ1-6 | - | - | TRBV11-2 | TGTGCCAGCAGCCCTAATAAAAAGGAAGGCGACTCCTATAATTCACCCCTCCACTTT | CASSPNKKEGDSYNSPLHF
TRBJ2-7 | TRBD1 | - | TRBV18 | TGTGCCAGCTCACCGCAGGGGGCCTACGAGCAGTACTTC | CASSPQGAYEQYF
TRBJ2-7 | - | - | TRBV5-4 | TGTGCCAGCAGCCCGGGACGGGAATCCTCCTACGAGCAGTACTTC | CASSPGRESSYEQYF
TRBJ1-2 | - | - | TRBV12-5 | TGTGCTAGTGGTTTGCCCGGACAGACCGCTAACTATGGCTACACCTTC | CASGLPGQTANYGYTF
TRBJ2-3 | - | - | TRBV3-1/TRBV3-2 | TGTGCCAGCAGCCCGACAGGTGTCACAGATACGCAGTATTTT | CASSPTGVTDTQYF
TRBJ1-3 | - | - | TRBV18 | TGTGCCAGCTCACCACAAGGCCAAGGGGGCTCTGGAAACACCATATATTTT | CASSPQGQGGSGNTIYF
TRBJ2-7 | TRBD2 | - | TRBV2 | TGTGCCAGCAGTGAAAATGGGGGACTAGTACACTACGAGCAGTACTTC | CASSENGGLVHYEQYF
TRBJ1-1 | - | once | TRBV28 | TGTGCCAGCAGCGCGGGGACATTGAACACTGAAGCTTTCTTT | CASSAGTLNTEAFF
TRBJ2-6 | - | - | TRBV29-1 | TGCAGCGTTATCAGGGCTGGGGCCAACGTCCTGACTTTC | CSVIRAGANVLTF
TRBJ1-1 | - | - | TRBV14 | TGTGCCAGCAGCCTCTCCACGAACACTGAAGCTTTCTTT | CASSLSTNTEAFF
TRBJ1-1 | - | once | TRBV5-4 | TGTGCCAGCAGCACGAGAACAGGGATGAACACTGAAGCTTTCTTT | CASSTRTGMNTEAFF
TRBJ2-2 | TRBD2 | - | TRBV4-1 | TGCGCCAGCAGCCACAAGATTAGCGGGGGGACTAGCGGGGCCCCGAGGACCGGGGAGCTGTTTTTT | CASSHKISGGTSGAPRTGELFF
TRBJ2-3 | - | - | TRBV2 | TGTGCCAGCAGATCGGAAGCAGATACGCAGTATTTT | CASRSEADTQYF
TRBJ1-1 | TRBD1 | - | TRBV18 | TGTGCCAGCTCTTCGCGGAGGCAGGGGGTGATGAACACTGAAGCTTTCTTT | CASSSRRQGVMNTEAFF
TRBJ1-3 | TRBD1 | once | TRBV9 | TGTGCCAGCAGCGCCGGACAGGGGAGGACTGGAAACACCATATATTTT | CASSAGQGRTGNTIYF
TRBJ1-1 | TRBD1 | once | TRBV5-1 | TGCGCCAGCAGCTTGCAGGGACAGGTTGACACTGAAGCTTTCTTT | CASSLQGQVDTEAFF